This T cell receptor beta chain was sequenced in a study of PD-1 blockade in classical Hodgkin lymphoma. The CDR3 spans 16 residues. The ends were cut back, 9 bases at V and 4 bases at J, with 22 bases in the middle. Germline V gene lookup returns CDR1 LNHDA and CDR2 SQIVND (reference sequence). Every patient experienced relapse after autologous stem cell transplantation, and brentuximab vedotin exposure varied. Sequenced by immunoSEQ multiplex PCR; TCRdb stores in-frame clones only, minus some. This table has 45,000 to 50,000 clones, around 81% appearing once. The sample in question was peripheral blood mononuclear cells (PBMCs), obtained before the second cycle of nivolumab. This TCR derives from a human donor with classical Hodgkin lymphoma. This chain connects TRBV19 to TRBJ1-5; D unclear. The CDR3 DNA reads TGTGCCAGCACCTTAAGGGAGAGGGTCGAGAATCAGCCCCAGCATTTT. The encoded protein is CASTLRERVENQPQHF.